A selection of T cell receptor beta chains follows, all from one sample in a study of blood T cell repertoires in COVID-19. Clones were sequenced by immunoSEQ multiplex PCR, and TCRdb holds only the in-frame ones, with some missing. This sample has approximately 300,000 clones, with around 85% found just once. Sequencing was carried out using PBMCs or T cells enriched from blood (not recorded which). The source of these receptors is a young woman who had been exposed to COVID-19. Both conserved end residues are part of each CDR3. Clone size is not always given. Where it is, it says once, few, many or a class for expanded clones.

v_call,clone_size,j_call,cdr3_aa
TRBV5-8,NA,TRBJ1-4,CASSFGDYSTNEKLFF
TRBV7-2,NA,TRBJ2-7,CASSPRERPAYF
TRBV14,NA,TRBJ2-1,CASSQVIAYNEQFF
TRBV5-1,once,TRBJ2-1,CASSLDGQGSYNEQFF
TRBV6-1,few,TRBJ1-5,CASSEESASWQPQHF
TRBV6-5,NA,TRBJ1-1,CASSLGIMNTEAFF
TRBV14,NA,TRBJ1-2,CASSQAGTGYNTF
TRBV7-8,NA,TRBJ1-2,CASSLGQGQNYGYTF
TRBV2,NA,TRBJ1-5,CASSGTGNNQPQHF
TRBV7-9,NA,TRBJ1-1,CASSPPRGIATEAFF
TRBV6-2/TRBV6-3,few,TRBJ1-5,CASSSSQLRDRVNQPQHF
TRBV19,NA,TRBJ2-3,CASSKVGDSSDTQYF
TRBV4-1,once,TRBJ1-2,CASRPQTADYGYTF
TRBV6-4,NA,TRBJ1-4,CASSAQAATNEKLFF
TRBV5-1,NA,TRBJ2-7,CASSLDRDSLAYEQYF